This T cell receptor beta chain was observed in a study of glioma-infiltrating T cells. Findings and limits, study-wide: Only very few CDR3 sequences appeared in both tissue and blood.

Details on this clonotype: As yet, its antigen is unknown.

V shed 5 bases, J shed 4 bases, and the junction held 7 bases outside the gene matches. Germline assignment: CDR1 DFQATT and CDR2 SNEGSKA (reference sequence). This CDR3 comprises 13 residues. TCR alpha and beta CDR3 regions were amplified from RNA using iRepertoire nested multiplex PCR. One-step reverse transcription and amplification started from roughly 100-400 ng of tissue mRNA or PBMC total RNA. One entry per CDR3 protein, called by TCRdb with MiXCR from the multiplex PCR reads. This sample carries 150,000 or so distinct CDR3 sequences, 30% to 40% of them seen once, and the ten largest clones take 15% to 25%.

The chain combines TRBV20-1 with TRBJ2-5; 7 bases are shared with TRBD1. The TCR sequence derives from a human donor with low-grade glioma or glioblastoma, undergoing nonglioma brain surgery, or in good health (not recorded which). Material: glioma tissue, nonneoplastic brain tissue, or PBMCs (not recorded which). CDR3 region: CSAPLAGGETQYF. The CDR3 nucleotides are TGCAGTGCTCCCTTGGCAGGGGGAGAGACCCAGTACTTC.